The sequence of this T cell receptor (beta chain) was determined in a study of spatial heterogeneity in lung cancer. The time point: sample taken at primary tumor resection. Whole RNA came from tumor, nontumor lung or frozen PBMC and was sequenced without being sorted. TCRdb recomputed calls from the 5' RACE reads with MiXCR, one row per CDR3 protein. The data contain roughly 4,200 distinct CDR3 sequences, more than 15% of them singletons. This clonotype was counted ten times or more. It is likely a read error, because the conserved phenylalanine at the end of the CDR3 is missing. No DNA is shown, since the ends of the CDR3 on it are uncertain; the CDR3 is the one TCRdb lists. Germline CDR1 reads MNHNS; CDR2 reads SASEGT. The CDR3 totals 13 residues, both ends included.

This TCR came from a male donor with early-stage non-small cell lung cancer. Sample: PBMCs, taken at surgery. The rearrangement joins TRBV6-1 to TRBJ2-7; the table's TRBD1 call for D was not verified on the DNA. This chain's CDR3 is CASSDWTGTGWRY.